The subject of this entry is one T cell receptor beta chain. Its antigen is as yet unknown. The V gene end was trimmed by 5 bases and the J gene end by 5 bases; junction bases not matched to a gene: 8. This CDR3 has 15 amino acids. The germline gives CDR1 SGHAT, CDR2 FQDESV (reference sequence). This sample was taken from a study of cytomegalovirus exposure and HLA in healthy donors. Study as a whole: The approximately 120 validation repertoires matched the approximately 700 first-cohort repertoires in platform, a later analysis reported. The study's findings and limits: While the bulk of TCR sequences proved rare, some public TCRs turned up in many donors. According to a subsequent analysis, TCR clusters identified in the first cohort showed a tendency to co-occur across the 110 or so validation repertoires. Cytomegalovirus-associated TCR beta chains were listed, numbering 150 to 200.

Only in-frame clones appear in the TCRdb table, and some are missing; sequencing was by immunoSEQ multiplex PCR. Of 210,000 or so clones in the sample, around 88% were seen once. The chain is built from TRBV11-1 and TRBJ2-7; 11 nucleotides match TRBD2. The sequenced sample consisted of PBMCs. This sequence was found in a woman in her late teens or twenties in good health and CMV-seronegative. The CDR3 region is CASSKLAGVQDEQYF. DNA of the CDR3: TGTGCCAGCAGCAAACTAGCGGGAGTTCAGGACGAGCAGTACTTC.